This T cell receptor beta chain came from a study of blood T cell repertoires in COVID-19. The CDR3 runs to 16 residues. CDR1 and CDR2 (germline): SGHTA, FQGNSA. V was pared by 5 bases and J by 3 bases, with 11 bases of the junction left unmatched. As processed by the authors: Amplification with reference gene primers provided the estimates of nucleated cell counts. Some clones are missing from TCRdb's copy, which holds only in-frame ones; the method was immunoSEQ multiplex PCR. That table gives V, J and clone size, and the DNA gave D and trimming. The sample holds approximately 120,000 clones, around 82% seen once.

The source of this sequence is a human donor in a cohort sampled during active or convalescent COVID-19. The sample comprised peripheral blood. The J gene is TRBJ2-3, the V gene TRBV7-2; 7 bases align to TRBD1. This CDR3 reads CASSGFDRVGTDTQYF. The CDR3 nucleotides read TGTGCCAGCAGCGGGTTCGACAGGGTCGGGACAGATACGCAGTATTTT.